The 9 T cell receptor beta chains in this list originate from one sample, sequenced in a study of post-analysis software for immune sequencing data. Study outcomes and limitations: TRBV5-6, TRBV5-1 and TRBV20-1 belonged to a set of roughly five TRBV segments that were more frequent in patients than controls.

These receptors are not linked to any known antigen. Incorporated into the TCR beta cDNA libraries were unique molecular identifiers, which served to reduce PCR and sequencing biases. TCRdb re-derived calls from the PCR reads in MiXCR, one entry per CDR3 protein. The sample includes roughly 700,000 distinct CDR3 sequences, around 27% seen only once; the top ten take 0.5% to 0.6%. Sequences were obtained from blood. The source is a girl under 18 with multiple sclerosis.

This clonotype was seen many times. The chain is built from TRBV29-1 and TRBJ2-6; 11 bases align to TRBD1. Germline lookup yields CDR1 SQVTM and CDR2 ANQGSEA. CDR3 length: 16 residues. V gave up 6 bases and J gave up 0 bases; unmatched junction bases: 4. CDR3 bases: TGCAGCGTGGGGACAGGGGGAATCTCTGGGGCCAACGTCCTGACTTTC. It encodes CSVGTGGISGANVLTF.

This clonotype was counted only a few times. The chain employs TRBV4-1 and TRBJ1-5; no definite D call. The CDR3 has 14 residues. CDR1 is MGHRA and CDR2 is YSYEKL in the germline V gene. The V gene lost 5 bases and the J gene lost 2 bases, with 10 bases spanning the gap. Here the CDR3 DNA reads TGCGCCAGCAGCTCTAGTTTCCGCAATCAGCCCCAGCATTTT. Translating it yields CASSSSFRNQPQHF.

This rearrangement joins TRBV7-2 to TRBJ1-2, with D unclear. The germline gives CDR1 SGHTA, CDR2 FQGNSA. Trimming removed 5 bases at V and 4 bases at J, with 20 bases between. The CDR3 is 16 amino acids. CDR3 DNA: TGTGCCAGCAGCATCGGGCCCTCCGAGTCCGTCTATGGCTACACCTTC. It yields the protein CASSIGPSESVYGYTF.

The rearrangement uses TRBV7-9 and TRBJ1-2; D is unresolved. The germline gives CDR1 SEHNR, CDR2 FQNEAQ (reference sequence). The CDR3 extends over 14 amino acids. Deletions cut 4 bases from V and 0 bases from J, with 9 bases between. Here the CDR3 reads CASSSDGPNYGYTF. DNA for the CDR3: TGTGCCAGCAGCTCGGACGGACCTAACTATGGCTACACCTTC.

This clonotype has at least ten counts. The chain carries TRBV12-3 or TRBV12-4 and TRBJ2-5; 10 bases align to TRBD1. V was pared by 4 bases and J by 0 bases, with 8 bases of the junction left unmatched. The CDR3 is 17 amino acids. The CDR3 loop reads CASSSGQGIENQETQYF. The CDR3 region has the DNA TGTGCCAGCAGTTCGGGACAGGGGATAGAAAACCAAGAGACCCAGTACTTC.

This rearrangement joins TRBV27 to TRBJ2-1, with a tentative D call TRBD1 (6 bases). V shed 0 bases and J shed 7 bases, with 10 bases lying between them. The V gene's germline CDR1 is MNHEY and CDR2 SMNVEV (reference sequence). The length of the CDR3 is 14 residues. CDR3 protein: CASSLSQGRNEQFF. CDR3 sequence (DNA): TGTGCCAGCAGTTTATCCCAGGGGCGGAATGAGCAGTTCTTC.

The chain is built from TRBV4-1 and TRBJ2-3; 13 bases agree with TRBD2. With 4 bases clipped from V and 4 bases from J, the junction kept 5 bases outside the gene matches. The CDR3 spans 16 residues. Germline V CDR1 and CDR2: MGHRA, YSYEKL. The CDR3 region is CASSPWTSGGSDTQYF. CDR3 DNA sequence: TGCGCCAGCAGCCCCTGGACTAGCGGGGGATCAGATACGCAGTATTTT.

This clonotype was counted only a few times. V usage is TRBV12-3 or TRBV12-4 and J usage is TRBJ2-7; perhaps D is TRBD1 or TRBD2 (5 bases each). The V end lost 5 bases, the J end lost 0 bases, and 8 bases lay between the germline ends. The CDR3 is 13 residues long. The CDR3 loop is CASSRDDSYEQYF. The CDR3 nucleotides read TGTGCCAGCAGTAGGGACGACTCCTACGAGCAGTACTTC.

In this sample, this clonotype turned up a few times. This rearrangement joins TRBV11-2 to TRBJ1-2; TRBD1 is a possible D gene (5 bases). Germline loops: CDR1 SGHAT, CDR2 FQNNGV. Between the trimmed V and J ends, which lost 2 bases and 8 bases, there was a span of 18 bases. The CDR3 length is 15 residues. The CDR3 nucleotides are TGTGCCAGCAGCTTACTTAGGGGAGTACTGGACGGCTACACCTTC. Protein product: CASSLLRGVLDGYTF.